This record concerns one T cell receptor beta chain sequence. The data are from a study of OX40 agonist ivuxolimab in advanced cancers. Germline CDR1 and CDR2: MNHNS and SASEGT. The CDR3 has 15 amino acids. Germline trimming cut 3 bases from V and 9 bases from J; bases unmatched to any gene: 10. Only in-frame clones appear in the TCRdb table, and some are missing; sequencing was by immunoSEQ multiplex PCR. The profile shows about 100,000 clones, less than 95% of them singletons. The genes are TRBV6-1 and TRBJ2-7; 11 bases match TRBD2. Source: CD4+ or CD8+ T cells sorted from blood, taken in a trial of the OX40 agonist ivuxolimab. The TCR originated in an adult with an advanced solid tumor such as melanoma, head and neck, liver or kidney cancer. The CDR3: CASSDAHGSGRAQYF. CDR3 DNA: TGTGCCAGCAGTGACGCACACGGTAGCGGGAGGGCGCAGTACTTC.